This T cell receptor (beta chain) is drawn from a study of blood T cell repertoires in COVID-19. Whole-study context: The United States, Italy and Spain supplied acute and convalescent COVID-19 samples. Nucleic acid was either cDNA or gDNA, and it came from T cells, B-cell-depleted T cells, or PBMCs.

CDR1 is MNHNY, CDR2 SVGAGI, per germline (reference sequence). This CDR3 is 14 amino acids long. V was cut by 7 bases and J by 6 bases, with 16 bases left in between. In the original analysis: By means of reference gene primer amplification, nucleated cell counts were estimated. Measured with immunoSEQ multiplex PCR; TCRdb has only the in-frame clones, and not every one. V and J calls and clone size are as listed in that table; D and trimming were resolved from the DNA. The sample consists of approximately 130,000 clones, about four fifths of them appearing once. The chain joins TRBV6-6 to TRBJ2-1; maybe TRBD1 (7 bases). The sample consisted of peripheral blood. The receptor's source is a human donor in a cohort sampled during active COVID-19. CDR3 coding DNA: TGTGCCAGCACCTACCTGGAGGGGGCCAATGAGCAGTTCTTC. Translation: CASTYLEGANEQFF.